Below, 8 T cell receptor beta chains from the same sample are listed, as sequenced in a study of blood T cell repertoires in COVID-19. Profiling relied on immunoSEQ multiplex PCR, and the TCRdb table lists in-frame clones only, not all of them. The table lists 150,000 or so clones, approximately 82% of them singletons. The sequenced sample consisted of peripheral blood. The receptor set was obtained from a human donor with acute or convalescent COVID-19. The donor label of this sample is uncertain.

The CDR3 DNA sequence: TGTGCCAGCAGCTCGCCCGGGTACGACTACACCTTC. Its translation: CASSSPGYDYTF. The V gene is TRBV5-4, the J gene TRBJ1-2; D is undetermined. The CDR3 is 12 amino acids. Trimming removed 3 bases from V and 10 bases from J, with 13 bases in between. CDR1 and CDR2 from the germline V gene are SGHNT and YYREEE (reference sequence).

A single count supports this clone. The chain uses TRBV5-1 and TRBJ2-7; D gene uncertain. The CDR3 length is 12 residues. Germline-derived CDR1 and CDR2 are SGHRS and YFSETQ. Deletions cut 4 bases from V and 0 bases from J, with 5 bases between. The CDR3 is CASSLSSYEQYF. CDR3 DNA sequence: TGCGCCAGCAGCCTAAGCTCCTACGAGCAGTACTTC.

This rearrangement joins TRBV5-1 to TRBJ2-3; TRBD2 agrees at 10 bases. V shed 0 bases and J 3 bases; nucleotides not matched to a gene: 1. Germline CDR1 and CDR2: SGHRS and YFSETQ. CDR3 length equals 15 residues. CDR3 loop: CASSLVTSGTDTQYF. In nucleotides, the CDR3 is TGCGCCAGCAGCTTGGTGACTAGCGGGACAGATACGCAGTATTTT.

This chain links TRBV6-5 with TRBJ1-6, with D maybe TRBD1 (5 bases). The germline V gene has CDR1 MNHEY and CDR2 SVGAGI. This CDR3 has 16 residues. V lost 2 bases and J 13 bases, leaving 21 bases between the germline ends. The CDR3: CASSYRRDRVGSPLHF. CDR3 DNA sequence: TGTGCCAGCAGTTACCGCAGGGATCGGGTCGGGTCGCCCCTCCACTTT.

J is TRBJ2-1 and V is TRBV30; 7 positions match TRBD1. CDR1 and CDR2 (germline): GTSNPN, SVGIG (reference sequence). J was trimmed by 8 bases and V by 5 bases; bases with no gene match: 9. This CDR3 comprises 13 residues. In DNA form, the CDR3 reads TGTGCCTGGGGGAACAGGGGTGTGTATGAGCAGTTCTTC. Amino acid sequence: CAWGNRGVYEQFF.

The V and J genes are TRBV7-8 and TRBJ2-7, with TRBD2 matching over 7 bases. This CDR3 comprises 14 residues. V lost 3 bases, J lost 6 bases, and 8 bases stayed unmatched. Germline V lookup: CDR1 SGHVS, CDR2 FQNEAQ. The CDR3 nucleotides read TGTGCCAGCAGCTTGCGGGAGACCCAGGCCGAGCAGTACTTC. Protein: CASSLRETQAEQYF.

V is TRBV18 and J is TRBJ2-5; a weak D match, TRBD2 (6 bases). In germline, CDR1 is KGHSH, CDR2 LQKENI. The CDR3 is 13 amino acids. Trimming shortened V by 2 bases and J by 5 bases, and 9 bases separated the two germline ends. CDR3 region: CASSPYRGETQYF. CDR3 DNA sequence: TGTGCCAGCTCACCATATCGGGGGGAGACCCAGTACTTC.

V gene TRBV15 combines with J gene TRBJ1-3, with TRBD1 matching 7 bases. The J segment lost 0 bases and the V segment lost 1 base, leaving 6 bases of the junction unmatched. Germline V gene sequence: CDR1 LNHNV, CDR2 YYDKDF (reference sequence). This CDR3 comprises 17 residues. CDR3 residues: CATSRVGDRVSGNTIYF. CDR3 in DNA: TGTGCCACCAGCAGAGTGGGAGACAGGGTCTCTGGAAACACCATATATTTT.